These 5 T cell receptor delta chains were sequenced from one sample in a study of γδ T cells in repeated Plasmodium falciparum infection. TCRdb fed the multiplex PCR reads to CATT. The repertoire consists of 75,000 to 95,000 delta-chain clones, with roughly 0.98% occurring once and the leading ten covering around 9.6%. Flow sorting of PBMC yielded separate Vgamma9/Vdelta2+ and Vdelta2-negative gammadelta T cell populations for bulk repertoire analysis. Specimen: gamma-delta T cells from blood. The receptors originated from a pool of human donors (malaria-infected and uninfected, not separated).

This clone was detected a few times. TCRdb's listed protein matches a much larger clone and diverges from this DNA's translation at residue 5, likely through a read error; the protein shown comes from the DNA. This chain connects TRDV1 to TRDJ1; perhaps TRDD3 as D (5 bases). This CDR3 spans 15 amino acids. V was trimmed by 5 bases and J by 1 base, leaving 14 bases between them. The germline V gene has CDR1 TSWWSYY and CDR2 QGS. The CDR3 region has the DNA TGTGCTCTTGGGAAAGCGGGGGTTAGCACCGATAAACTCATCTTT. Translated: CALGKAGVSTDKLIF.

This clone showed up many times. The chain is built from TRDV1 and TRDJ1; TRDD3 agrees at 10 bases. V was pared by 0 bases and J by 11 bases, with 36 bases of the junction left unmatched. The CDR3 length is 24 residues. Germline values: CDR1 TSWWSYY, CDR2 QGS. The CDR3 nucleotides read TGTGCTCTTGGGGAACTAACTGAGCGGCCTATCACCTCCCGTACTGGGGGATTAGGATTTCGGCTCATCTTT. Translating it yields CALGELTERPITSRTGGLGFRLIF.

As for this clone: The protein recorded in TCRdb matches a much larger clone and deviates from this DNA's translation at residue 14, suggesting a read error; the protein here is obtained by translating the DNA. For the V gene the call is TRDV2; the J gene has no call; the DNA was not compared with TRDD3, the D call given in the table. CDR1 and CDR2 from the germline V gene are GEAIGNYY and EKD. This CDR3 is 15 amino acids long. CDR3 coding DNA: TGTGCCTGTGACACCGTTGGGGATGACGCCGATAAACTCACCTTT. Translation gives CACDTVGDDADKLTF.

This clone was recorded many times. The V gene is TRDV2, the J gene TRDJ1; 8 bases match TRDD3. The germline gives CDR1 GEAIGNYY, CDR2 EKD. CDR3 length: 15 residues. With V trimmed by 1 base and J by 8 bases, 11 bases remained unmatched. The CDR3 protein is CACDTLGTGGSKLIF. CDR3 bases: TGTGCCTGTGACACTTTGGGTACTGGGGGTTCAAAACTCATCTTT.

This clone was recorded many times. The protein recorded in TCRdb matches a much larger clone and deviates from this DNA's translation at residue 10, suggesting a read error; the protein here is obtained by translating the DNA. This chain connects TRDV2 to TRDJ1; maybe TRDD3 (5 bases). This CDR3 comprises 15 residues. V was clipped by 2 bases and J by 3 bases, with 15 bases between them. Germline values: CDR1 GEAIGNYY, CDR2 EKD. In DNA, the CDR3 is TGTGCCTGTGACATTCTTGGGATGGGCGCCGATAAACTCATCTTT. Protein product: CACDILGMGADKLIF.